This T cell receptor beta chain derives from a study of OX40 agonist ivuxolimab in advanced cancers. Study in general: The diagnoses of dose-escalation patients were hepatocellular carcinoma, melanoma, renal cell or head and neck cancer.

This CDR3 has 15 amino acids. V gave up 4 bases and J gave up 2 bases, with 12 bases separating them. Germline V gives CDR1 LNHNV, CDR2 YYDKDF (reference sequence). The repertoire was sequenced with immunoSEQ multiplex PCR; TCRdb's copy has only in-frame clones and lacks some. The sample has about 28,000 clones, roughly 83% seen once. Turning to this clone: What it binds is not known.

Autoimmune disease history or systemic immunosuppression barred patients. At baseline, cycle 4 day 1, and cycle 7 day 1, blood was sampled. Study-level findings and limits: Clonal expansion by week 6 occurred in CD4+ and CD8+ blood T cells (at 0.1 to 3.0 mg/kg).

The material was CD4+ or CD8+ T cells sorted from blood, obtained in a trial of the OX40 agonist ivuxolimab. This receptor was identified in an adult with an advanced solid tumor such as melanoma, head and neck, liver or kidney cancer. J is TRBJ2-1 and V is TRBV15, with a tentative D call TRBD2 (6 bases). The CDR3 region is CATSNDGGAYNEQFF. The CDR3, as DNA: TGTGCCACCAGCAATGACGGAGGGGCCTACAATGAGCAGTTCTTC.